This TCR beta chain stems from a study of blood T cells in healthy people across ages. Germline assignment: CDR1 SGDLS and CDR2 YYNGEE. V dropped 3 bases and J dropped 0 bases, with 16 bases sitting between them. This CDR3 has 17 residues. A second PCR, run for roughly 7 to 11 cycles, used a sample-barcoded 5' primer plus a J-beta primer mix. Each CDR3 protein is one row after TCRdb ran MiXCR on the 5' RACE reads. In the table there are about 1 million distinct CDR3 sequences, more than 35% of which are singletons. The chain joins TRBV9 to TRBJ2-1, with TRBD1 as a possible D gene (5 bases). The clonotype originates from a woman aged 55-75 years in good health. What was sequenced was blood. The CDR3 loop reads CASSESARVSSYNEQFF. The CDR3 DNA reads TGTGCCAGCAGCGAGTCGGCCAGGGTCAGCTCCTACAATGAGCAGTTCTTC.